Below, 3 T cell receptor beta chains from the same sample are listed, as sequenced in a study of PD-1 blockade in classical Hodgkin lymphoma. Here immunoSEQ multiplex PCR was the method, and the copy in TCRdb shows in-frame clones only, minus some. Of over 80,000 clones listed, roughly 92% are singletons. Relapse was seen in all patients after autologous stem cell transplantation, and brentuximab vedotin exposure was variable. The sample here was peripheral blood mononuclear cells (PBMCs), taken at baseline. All receptors derive from a human donor with classical Hodgkin lymphoma.

The gene calls are TRBV28 and TRBJ2-2, with 10 positions matching TRBD2. The V segment lost 6 bases and the J segment 4 bases; nucleotides outside the gene matches: 11. Per the germline V gene, CDR1 is MDHEN and CDR2 is SYDVKM. The CDR3 runs to 17 residues. In nucleotides, the CDR3 is TGTGCCAGCAGCAACCCTGAGGGGACTAGCGCCACCGGGGAGCTGTTTTTT. Its protein product is CASSNPEGTSATGELFF.

This clone came up once. The J gene is TRBJ2-1, the V gene TRBV27, with 10 bases identical to TRBD2. The length of the CDR3 is 15 residues. V dropped 6 bases and J dropped 10; count of bases not matched to a gene: 12. CDR1 is MNHEY and CDR2 is SMNVEV in the germline V gene (reference sequence). In nucleotides, the CDR3 is TGTGCCAGCAGGGTAACACTAGCGGGATCTAACGAGCAGTTCTTC. The encoded protein is CASRVTLAGSNEQFF.

This chain joins TRBV5-1 and TRBJ2-7, with D possibly being TRBD2 (6 bases). In germline, CDR1 is SGHRS, CDR2 YFSETQ. The V gene lost 0 bases and the J gene lost 6 bases, with 16 bases spanning the gap. This CDR3 spans 15 amino acids. The CDR3 here is CASSLALGGAGEQYF. The CDR3 DNA reads as TGCGCCAGCAGCTTGGCTTTAGGAGGGGCGGGCGAGCAGTACTTC.